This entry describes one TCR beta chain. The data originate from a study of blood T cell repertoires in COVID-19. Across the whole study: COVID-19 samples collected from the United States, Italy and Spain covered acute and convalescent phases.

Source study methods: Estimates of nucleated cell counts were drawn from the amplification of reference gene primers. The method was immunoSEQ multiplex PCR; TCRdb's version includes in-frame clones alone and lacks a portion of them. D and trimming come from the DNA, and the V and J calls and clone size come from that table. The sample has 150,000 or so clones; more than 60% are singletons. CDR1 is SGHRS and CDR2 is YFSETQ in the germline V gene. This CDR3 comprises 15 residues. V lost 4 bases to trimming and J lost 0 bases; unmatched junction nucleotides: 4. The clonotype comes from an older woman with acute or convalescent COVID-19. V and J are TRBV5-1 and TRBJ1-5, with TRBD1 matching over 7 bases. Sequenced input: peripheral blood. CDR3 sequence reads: CASSPTGDSNQPQHF. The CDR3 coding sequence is TGCGCCAGCAGCCCTACAGGGGATAGCAATCAGCCCCAGCATTTT.